These 19 T cell receptor beta chains originate from one sample sequenced in a study of regulatory T cells in long-lasting Graves disease. Regarding time point: persistent/refractory GD, antithyroid drugs over 5 years with positive TRAb. RNA from PBMCs was the source of the TCR library. Building the TCR beta libraries relied on iRepertoire HTBI primers, and CDR3 regions underwent Arm-PCR. One entry per CDR3 protein, called by TCRdb with MiXCR from the multiplex PCR reads. This table holds 350,000 to 450,000 distinct CDR3 sequences, 21% found once. Here the sequenced sample was peripheral blood mononuclear cells (PBMCs), taken when the disease was refractory, from a patient treated with antithyroid drugs. The receptors stem from a female donor with Graves disease.

This clonotype was detected a few times. The gene calls are TRBV20-1 and TRBJ2-2, with D maybe TRBD1 (5 bases). CDR1 and CDR2 from the germline V gene are DFQATT and SNEGSKA (reference sequence). The CDR3 covers 14 residues. With 3 bases removed from V and 7 bases from J, the gap between germline ends came to 15 bases. CDR3 residues: CSASSRLDIGELFF. In DNA form, the CDR3 reads TGCAGTGCTAGTTCCAGATTGGACATCGGGGAGCTGTTTTTT.

This clonotype was observed a handful of times. This chain links TRBV29-1 with TRBJ1-1, with 7 bases fitting TRBD1. The trim removed 2 bases at V and 5 bases at J, leaving 5 bases unmatched. The CDR3 length is 13 residues. Germline V gene data show CDR1 as SQVTM and CDR2 as ANQGSEA. The CDR3 DNA follows: TGCAGCGTTGAATCAGGGGGTATGACTGAAGCTTTCTTT. Its protein product is CSVESGGMTEAFF.

At least ten counts were recorded for this clonotype. The CDR3 DNA is TGTGCCATCAGTGCGGGCGGAGTGGGACAAGACTATGGCTACACCTTC. Its protein product is CAISAGGVGQDYGYTF. This chain uses TRBV10-3 with TRBJ1-2; tentative D call: TRBD1 (6 bases). The CDR3 runs to 16 residues. Between the trimmed V and J ends, which lost 4 bases and 3 bases, there was a span of 18 bases. Per the germline V gene, CDR1 is ENHRY and CDR2 is SYGVKD.

This rearrangement joins TRBV28 to TRBJ2-1, with D perhaps matching TRBD1 or TRBD2 (5 bases each). The CDR3 spans 15 residues. V lost 4 bases and J lost 8, with 18 bases in between. The germline gives CDR1 MDHEN, CDR2 SYDVKM. The DNA for the CDR3 is TGTGCCAGCAGTTCAGGGACCAGCACATACGATGAGCAGTTCTTC. This encodes CASSSGTSTYDEQFF.

This chain joins TRBV19 and TRBJ2-2; D call uncertain. Between the trimmed V and J ends, which lost 6 bases and 9 bases, there was a span of 8 bases. Germline CDR1 and CDR2: LNHDA and SQIVND (reference sequence). The CDR3 has 11 residues. The CDR3 DNA follows: TGTGCCAGTAGGACTGAGCGGGAGCTGTTTTTT. It specifies CASRTERELFF.

The V and J genes are TRBV10-3 and TRBJ1-5; no reliable D call. Trimming shortened V by 0 bases and J by 3 bases, and 6 bases separated the two germline ends. Germline values: CDR1 ENHRY, CDR2 SYGVKD. The CDR3 is 14 residues long. CDR3 protein: CAISESTFNQPQHF. In DNA form, the CDR3 reads TGTGCCATCAGTGAGTCCACATTCAATCAGCCCCAGCATTTT.

This clonotype was seen many times. V usage is TRBV6-6 and J usage is TRBJ1-1; D gene uncertain. The CDR3 consists of 15 residues. V lost 0 bases and J lost 1, with 9 bases in between. Germline CDR1 and CDR2: MNHNY and SVGAGI (reference sequence). The chain's CDR3 is CASSYSGGTNTEAFF. The CDR3 DNA is TGTGCCAGCAGTTACTCGGGAGGAACGAACACTGAAGCTTTCTTT.

This clonotype turned up a few times. V is TRBV9 and J is TRBJ2-3; TRBD2 matches at 7 bases. The CDR3 covers 15 residues. J was trimmed by 6 bases and V by 4 bases; bases with no gene match: 11. Germline V gene lookup returns CDR1 SGDLS and CDR2 YYNGEE. The CDR3 protein is CASSLKAGPSDTQYF. The CDR3 DNA follows: TGTGCCAGCAGCCTCAAAGCGGGGCCCAGCGATACGCAGTATTTT.

The V gene is TRBV20-1, the J gene TRBJ2-7; 9 nucleotides line up with TRBD2. This CDR3 comprises 13 residues. CDR1 and CDR2 (germline): DFQATT, SNEGSKA (reference sequence). V lost 8 bases, J lost 5 bases, and 10 bases stayed unmatched. The CDR3 reads CSTDHSGRNEQYF. In DNA form, the CDR3 reads TGCAGTACGGATCATAGCGGGAGAAACGAGCAGTACTTC.

The V gene is TRBV19, the J gene TRBJ1-5; D gene uncertain. Looked up from germline, CDR1 is LNHDA and CDR2 is SQIVND (reference sequence). CDR3 length: 14 residues. Trimming took 4 bases from V and 1 from J, leaving 8 bases between them. The CDR3 DNA follows: TGTGCCAGTAGTACCGAGTTGAGCAATCAGCCCCAGCATTTT. Translating gives CASSTELSNQPQHF.

This clonotype showed up just a few times. CDR3 residues: CASSPHTFLYF. The CDR3 bases are TGTGCCAGCAGTCCCCACACGTTCCTGTACTTC. The chain couples TRBV6-2 or TRBV6-3 to TRBJ2-7; D remains unclear. V was pared by 5 bases and J by 12 bases, with 14 bases between. The CDR3 loop spans 11 amino acids. Germline V gene lookup returns CDR1 MNHEY and CDR2 SVGEGT.

The chain carries TRBV27 and TRBJ2-5; a possible D gene is TRBD2 (7 bases). CDR1 and CDR2 (germline): MNHEY, SMNVEV (reference sequence). V dropped 5 bases and J dropped 4 bases, with 17 bases sitting between them. The CDR3 is 15 residues long. CDR3: CASSQGGGLGETQYF. The CDR3 DNA is TGTGCCAGCAGTCAAGGGGGGGGGTTGGGAGAGACCCAGTACTTC.

In this sample, this clonotype turned up many times. This chain uses TRBV27 with TRBJ2-6; 12 nucleotides line up with TRBD1. This CDR3 contains 19 residues. V lost 5 bases and J lost 4; bases outside the gene matches: 12. Germline CDR1 and CDR2: MNHEY and SMNVEV (reference sequence). DNA of the CDR3: TGTGCCAGCAGTCCGAATGCTCGGGACAGGGGGCCCGGGGCCAACGTCCTGACTTTC. It translates to CASSPNARDRGPGANVLTF.

This clonotype has just a few counts. Just one base apart from a much larger clone, this may be a read error. The V call is TRBV11-1, the J call TRBJ2-2; D not certain. The CDR3 extends over 14 amino acids. Germline loops: CDR1 SGHAT, CDR2 FQDESV (reference sequence). Trimming cost V 6 bases and J 1 base, with 9 bases left between them. CDR3 bases: TGTGCCAGCAGTAGGAAAGGGAACACCGGGGAGCTGTTTTTT. As protein: CASSRKGNTGELFF.

This clonotype was picked up many times. The chain uses TRBV15 and TRBJ1-5; D unresolved. V dropped 3 bases and J dropped 4 bases, with 16 bases sitting between them. The CDR3 runs to 16 residues. CDR1 LNHNV and CDR2 YYDKDF come from the germline V gene (reference sequence). The CDR3 region is CATSRDHTIPNQPQHF. CDR3 sequence (DNA): TGTGCCACCAGCAGGGACCACACAATCCCGAATCAGCCCCAGCATTTT.

This clonotype showed up just a few times. The CDR3 protein is CASSPEAGSDYNSPLHF. CDR3 bases: TGTGCCAGCAGCCCCGAGGCAGGCTCGGACTATAATTCACCCCTCCACTTT. J is TRBJ1-6 and V is TRBV5-4; unclear D gene. V lost 4 bases to trimming and J lost 3 bases, with 17 bases between them. This CDR3 region has 17 residues. CDR1 SGHNT and CDR2 YYREEE come from the germline V gene (reference sequence).

V usage is TRBV10-3 and J usage is TRBJ2-7; 12 positions match TRBD2. The CDR3 covers 15 residues. V shed 5 bases, J shed 6 bases, and the junction held 8 bases outside the gene matches. Per germline, CDR1 ENHRY and CDR2 SYGVKD. The CDR3 region is CAISRLAGEVGEQYF. CDR3 in DNA: TGTGCCATCAGTAGACTAGCGGGAGAAGTCGGCGAGCAGTACTTC.

This rearrangement joins TRBV27 to TRBJ1-2; D perhaps matches TRBD1 (6 bases). Germline-derived CDR1 and CDR2 are MNHEY and SMNVEV (reference sequence). V lost 3 bases and J lost 4, with 12 bases in between. CDR3 length: 14 residues. CDR3 protein: CASSFGGALYGYTF. The DNA of the CDR3 is TGTGCCAGCAGTTTTGGGGGGGCTCTCTATGGCTACACCTTC.

This clonotype was seen many times. The chain has TRBV28 and TRBJ2-7; D not certain. Germline assignment: CDR1 MDHEN and CDR2 SYDVKM. The CDR3 loop spans 14 amino acids. Trimming removed 5 bases at V and 3 bases at J, with 14 bases between. Here the CDR3 reads CASSEVLGNYEQYF. The CDR3 bases are TGTGCCAGCAGTGAGGTACTGGGTAACTACGAGCAGTACTTC.